This T cell receptor (beta chain) was obtained from a study of post-analysis software for immune sequencing data. Findings of the study overall: Patients showed TRBV5-6, TRBV5-1 and TRBV20-1 among four to six TRBV segments more frequent than in controls.

This clonotype was recorded once. What it binds is not known. The germline CDR1 and CDR2 sequences are LGHDT and YNNKEL (reference sequence). Unmatched junction bases numbered 7, after V lost 9 bases and J lost 5 bases. This CDR3 is 13 amino acids long. Included in the TCR beta cDNA libraries were unique molecular identifiers. TCRdb re-called the PCR reads with MiXCR, one entry per CDR3 protein. The repertoire has approximately 660,000 distinct CDR3 sequences, 55% to 60% of them found once; the top ten carry roughly 12%. Sequenced sample: blood. V is TRBV3-1 and J is TRBJ2-4, with 7 bases that match TRBD1. The sequence derives from a girl aged 2 to 10 with multiple sclerosis. The CDR3 DNA reads TGTGCCAGTCATAACAGGGGTGAAAACATTCAGTACTTC. It encodes CASHNRGENIQYF.